This T cell receptor beta chain was obtained from a study of blood T cell repertoires in COVID-19. Study at large: Samples of COVID-19 (acute and convalescent) were obtained from the United States, Italy and Spain.

How the authors handled the data: Counts of nucleated cells, estimated from reference gene primer amplification, were obtained. Assay used: immunoSEQ multiplex PCR; TCRdb lists only in-frame clones, some missing. The V and J calls and clone size are taken from that table; D and trimming were inferred from the DNA. The sample has over 200,000 clones; around 88% are singletons. The CDR3 is 13 residues long. V lost 5 bases, J lost 9 bases, and 6 bases stayed unmatched. Germline-derived CDR1 and CDR2 are MNHEY and SVGEGT. This clone was detected once. The chain joins TRBV6-2 or TRBV6-3 to TRBJ1-5, with 8 bases lining up with TRBD1. Sequencing used peripheral blood. This receptor was obtained from a woman aged 25 to 45 who had recovered from COVID-19. CDR3 region: CASSHDRGLPQHF. Written as DNA, the CDR3 is TGTGCCAGCAGTCACGACAGGGGACTGCCCCAGCATTTT.